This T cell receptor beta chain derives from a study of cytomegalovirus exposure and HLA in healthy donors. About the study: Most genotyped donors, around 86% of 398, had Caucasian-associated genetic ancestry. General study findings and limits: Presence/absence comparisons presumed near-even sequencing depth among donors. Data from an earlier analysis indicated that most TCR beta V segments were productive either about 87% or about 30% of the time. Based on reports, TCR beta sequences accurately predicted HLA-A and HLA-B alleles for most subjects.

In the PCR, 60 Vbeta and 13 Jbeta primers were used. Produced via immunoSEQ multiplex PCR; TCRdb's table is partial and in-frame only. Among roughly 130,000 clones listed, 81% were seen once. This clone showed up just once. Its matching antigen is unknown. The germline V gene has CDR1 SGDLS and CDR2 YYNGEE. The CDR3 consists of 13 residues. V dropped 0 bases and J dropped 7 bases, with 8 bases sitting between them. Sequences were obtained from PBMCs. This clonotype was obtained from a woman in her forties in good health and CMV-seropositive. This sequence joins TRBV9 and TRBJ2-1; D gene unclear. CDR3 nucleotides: TGTGCCAGCAGCGTAGGTTCCGGGAATGAGCAGTTCTTC. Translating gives CASSVGSGNEQFF. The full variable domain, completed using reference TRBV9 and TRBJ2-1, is DSGVTQTPKHLITATGQRVTLRCSPRSGDLSVYWYQQSLDQGLQFLIQYYNGEERAKGNILERFSAQQFPDLHSELNLSSLELGDSALYFCASSVGSGNEQFFGPGTRLTVL.